Listed below are T cell receptor beta chains from one sample, sequenced in a study of identical twins. TCRdb ran MiXCR on the 5' RACE reads and lists one entry per CDR3 protein. The data hold about 720,000 distinct CDR3 sequences, with 15% to 20% observed a single time. This sample also appeared in a second study, on T cells expressing NK-cell markers.

Sequences were obtained from PBMCs. These receptors were collected from a woman aged 18-29 years in good health. Both conserved end residues are part of each CDR3. D genes are given only for firm matches. The size field is filled for only some rows; it gives once, few, many or a size class.

clone size	J gene	D gene	V gene	CDR3 DNA	CDR3 protein
few	TRBJ2-7	NA	TRBV12-3/TRBV12-4	TGTGCCAGCAACCCTTACGAGCAGTACTTC	CASNPYEQYF
NA	TRBJ2-7	TRBD2	TRBV20-1	TGCAGTGCTAGTCCGGGGCGGGGGACCTACGAGCAGTACTTC	CSASPGRGTYEQYF
few	TRBJ1-5	NA	TRBV20-1	TGCAGTGCTCCAGCCCCTAGCGGCCAGCCCCAGCATTTT	CSAPAPSGQPQHF
many	TRBJ2-3	TRBD2	TRBV6-4	TGTGCCAGCAGTGACTCGCCTAGCGGGGCGTCAGATACGCAGTATTTT	CASSDSPSGASDTQYF
few	TRBJ2-6	NA	TRBV6-5	TGTGCCAGCAGTTACGCTAAGGGGAGCTCTGGGGCCAACGTCCTGACTTTC	CASSYAKGSSGANVLTF
NA	TRBJ2-1	TRBD1	TRBV5-1	TGCGCCAGCAGCCACAGGGGGTATGAGCAGTTCTTC	CASSHRGYEQFF
few	TRBJ2-7	NA	TRBV2	TGTGCCAGCAAGGTCCACTCCTACGAGCAGTACTTC	CASKVHSYEQYF
NA	TRBJ2-1	NA	TRBV7-9	TGTGCCAGCAGCTTACGTTCAGGAGGGACATCCTACAATGAGCAGTTCTTC	CASSLRSGGTSYNEQFF
few	TRBJ2-3	NA	TRBV11-2	TGTGCCGGGGGGCTCGCGGGGGCAGATACGCAGTATTTT	CAGGLAGADTQYF
NA	TRBJ1-1	NA	TRBV27	TGTGCCAGCAGTTTAAAGAGCCTGAACACTGAAGCTTTCTTT	CASSLKSLNTEAFF
NA	TRBJ2-3	NA	TRBV6-4	TGTGCCAGCAGTGACTCTTCCCGAGGGGCCCGCACAGATACGCAGTATTTT	CASSDSSRGARTDTQYF
NA	TRBJ1-6	NA	TRBV12-3/TRBV12-4	TGTGCCAGCAGTTTAGCGCTCGGGTCAATCTCACCCCTCCACTTT	CASSLALGSISPLHF
NA	TRBJ2-3	NA	TRBV5-1	TGCGCCAGCAGCTTGCGTGGTGTAGGGGGCACAGATACGCAGTATTTT	CASSLRGVGGTDTQYF
NA	TRBJ2-7	NA	TRBV10-3	TGTGCCATCAGTTCGAGTGGGGCAGGGAGAGACGAGCAGTACTTC	CAISSSGAGRDEQYF
few	TRBJ2-6	NA	TRBV11-2	TGTGCCAGCGGGCCTCTCAGGGTTCCCGGGGCCAACGTCCTGACTTTC	CASGPLRVPGANVLTF
few	TRBJ1-4	NA	TRBV29-1	TGCAGCGTTGGGGATGAAAAACTGTTTTTT	CSVGDEKLFF
NA	TRBJ1-1	NA	TRBV29-1	TGCAGCGTGGGGGTGGACACTGAAGCTTTCTTT	CSVGVDTEAFF
NA	TRBJ2-3	NA	TRBV28	TGTGCCAGCAGTCAAAGGGGCACTAGCACAGATACGCAGTATTTT	CASSQRGTSTDTQYF
many	TRBJ2-3	NA	TRBV9	TGTGCCAGCAGCGGGACTCCTAAAACGCAGTATTTT	CASSGTPKTQYF
NA	TRBJ2-7	TRBD1	TRBV11-2	TGTGCCAGCAGCTTAGATGTGGGACAGGGATCCTACGAGCAGTACTTC	CASSLDVGQGSYEQYF
few	TRBJ2-1	NA	TRBV29-1	TGCAGCGTTGAAGGCGTGATCCCCTCCTACAATGAGCAGTTCTTC	CSVEGVIPSYNEQFF
NA	TRBJ1-4	NA	TRBV5-1	TGCGCCAGCAGCTTGGGTTACGGTGATAATGAAAAACTGTTTTTT	CASSLGYGDNEKLFF
NA	TRBJ2-1	TRBD2	TRBV19	TGTGCCAGTAGTATACTAGCGGGAGAGGGCGGGGAGCAGTTCTTC	CASSILAGEGGEQFF
NA	TRBJ2-7	TRBD2	TRBV20-1	TGCAGTGCTATGACTAGCGAAAGGCGATACGAGCAGTACTTC	CSAMTSERRYEQYF
few	TRBJ2-7	TRBD2	TRBV4-1	TGCGCCAGCAGCCAGACTAGCGGGGGTCCATACGAGCAGTACTTC	CASSQTSGGPYEQYF
NA	TRBJ2-7	TRBD2	TRBV5-1	TGCGCCAGCAGCTGGTGGCTAGCGGGAGATGGCGAGCAGTACTTC	CASSWWLAGDGEQYF
NA	TRBJ1-1	NA	TRBV12-3/TRBV12-4	TGTGCCAGCAGGCCGGACGGAAGATACACTGAAGCTTTCTTT	CASRPDGRYTEAFF
NA	TRBJ2-4	TRBD1	TRBV9	TGTGCCAGCAGCGGGGGGGACAGGGGGTGGAACATTCAGTACTTC	CASSGGDRGWNIQYF
NA	TRBJ1-2	NA	TRBV20-1	TGCAGTGCTAGCCCAAAGACAGGCTTCTATGGCTACACCTTC	CSASPKTGFYGYTF
NA	TRBJ2-3	NA	TRBV30	TGTGCCTCCACCGACAGGTTCGGAACAGATACGCAGTATTTT	CASTDRFGTDTQYF
NA	TRBJ2-7	NA	TRBV7-2	TGTGCCAGCAGCTTAGCAATAGGACAAATTGAGGAGCAGTACTTC	CASSLAIGQIEEQYF
few	TRBJ2-2	NA	TRBV5-4	TGTGCCAGCAGCTTGCTACTATCGGGCACCGGGGAGCTGTTTTTT	CASSLLLSGTGELFF
NA	TRBJ2-6	NA	TRBV5-6	TGTGCCAGCAGGTCCAGGACGGACCTAACTGGGGCCAACGTCCTGACTTTC	CASRSRTDLTGANVLTF
NA	TRBJ1-1	TRBD1	TRBV6-1	TGTGCCAGCAGTACCCCCGGAGGGGGCCTAAACACTGAAGCTTTCTTT	CASSTPGGGLNTEAFF
few	TRBJ2-7	NA	TRBV7-6	TGTGCCAGCAGCCCGCACCCAACTCGGACCTACGAGCAGTACTTC	CASSPHPTRTYEQYF
few	TRBJ2-1	TRBD2	TRBV20-1	TGCAGTGCTAGAGAGACTAGCGGGACCCATGAGCAGTTCTTC	CSARETSGTHEQFF
NA	TRBJ1-5	TRBD1	TRBV6-2/TRBV6-3	TGTGCCAGCAGTTACCAATTTACCAGGGGGCGAAATCAGCCCCAGCATTTT	CASSYQFTRGRNQPQHF
few	TRBJ2-6	NA	TRBV4-3	TGCGCCAGCAGCCAAGTATCCCCTATCCCTGGGGCCAACGTCCTGACTTTC	CASSQVSPIPGANVLTF
few	TRBJ1-1	NA	TRBV27	TGTGCCAGCAGAACCAGGAAGGATGGTGAAGCTTTCTTT	CASRTRKDGEAFF
few	TRBJ2-3	NA	TRBV12-3/TRBV12-4	TGTGCCAGCAGTTTTGGGACTTCTATCACAGATACGCAGTATTTT	CASSFGTSITDTQYF
NA	TRBJ2-5	NA	TRBV20-1	TGCAGTGCTAGAGATCACAACGGGGTCCAAGAGACCCAGTACTTC	CSARDHNGVQETQYF
once	TRBJ2-2	TRBD2	TRBV11-2	TGTGCCAGCAGCAACGGACTAGCGGGAGGTCGGAGCACCGGGGAGCTGTTTTTT	CASSNGLAGGRSTGELFF
NA	TRBJ1-1	TRBD1	TRBV20-1	TGCAGTGCTAACAGGGGGCGGACTGAAGCTTTCTTT	CSANRGRTEAFF
few	TRBJ2-7	NA	TRBV15	TGTGCCACCAGCAGAGCCCCGGACGTCTCCTACGAGCAGTACTTC	CATSRAPDVSYEQYF